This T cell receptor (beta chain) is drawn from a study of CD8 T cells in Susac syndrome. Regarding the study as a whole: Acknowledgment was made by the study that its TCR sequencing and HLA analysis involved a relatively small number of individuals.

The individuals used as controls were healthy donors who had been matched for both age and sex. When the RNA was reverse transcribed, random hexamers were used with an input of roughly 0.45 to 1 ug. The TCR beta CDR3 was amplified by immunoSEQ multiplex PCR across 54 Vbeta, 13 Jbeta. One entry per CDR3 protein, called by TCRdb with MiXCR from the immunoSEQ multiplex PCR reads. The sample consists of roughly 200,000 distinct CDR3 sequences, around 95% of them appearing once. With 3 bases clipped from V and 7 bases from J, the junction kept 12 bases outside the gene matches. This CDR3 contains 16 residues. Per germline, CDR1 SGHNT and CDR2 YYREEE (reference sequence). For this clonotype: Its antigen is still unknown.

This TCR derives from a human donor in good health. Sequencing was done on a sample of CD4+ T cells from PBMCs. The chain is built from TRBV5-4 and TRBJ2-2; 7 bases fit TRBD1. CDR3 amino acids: CASSWLGTGVGGELFF. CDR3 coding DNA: TGTGCCAGCAGCTGGTTGGGAACAGGGGTCGGCGGGGAGCTGTTTTTT. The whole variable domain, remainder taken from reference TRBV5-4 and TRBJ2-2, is ETGVTQSPTHLIKTRGQQVTLRCSSQSGHNTVSWYQQALGQGPQFIFQYYREEENGRGNFPPRFSGLQFPNYSSELNVNALELDDSALYLCASSWLGTGVGGELFFGEGSRLTVL.